A selection of T cell receptor beta chains follows, all from one sample in a study of T cell repertoires in cytomegalovirus infection. From the reads, TCRdb called clonotypes with MiXCR, one entry per CDR3 protein. Of 830,000 or so distinct CDR3 sequences in the sample, about 31% were seen once. For these receptors, no antigen is known. The sample here was cultured CD8+ T cells from PBMCs, taken from culture after CMV antigen stimulation. The receptors here all came from a human donor in good health (CMV status not recorded). Some clones in this sample may be carry-over from other donors' samples. CDR3s include the opening cysteine and the closing phenylalanine or tryptophan. A D gene is named only where the DNA matches it firmly. The size field is filled for only some rows; it gives once, few, many or a size class.

>few|TRBD1|TRBV7-9|TRBJ2-5
TGTGCCAGCAGCTACAGGGGGCGGCTCCAAGAGACCCAGTACTTC
CASSYRGRLQETQYF
>few|-|TRBV11-2|TRBJ2-5
TGTGCCAGCAGCTTAGGTGGGGGGCCGAAAGAGACCCAGTACTTC
CASSLGGGPKETQYF
>once|-|TRBV18|TRBJ1-2
TGTGCCAGCTTACCGGGGGGGCAGGATGGCTACACCTTC
CASLPGGQDGYTF
>few|-|TRBV7-8|TRBJ1-2
TGTGCCAGCAGCTTCTCGAGTGGGGGCAGTGGCTACACCTTC
CASSFSSGGSGYTF
>-|TRBD1|TRBV11-2|TRBJ1-2
TGTGCCAGCAGCCCTATTAGGGACAGGGCTAACTATGGCTACACCTTC
CASSPIRDRANYGYTF
>few|-|TRBV10-2|TRBJ2-7
TGCGCCAGCAGTGAAAGTAAGGCATCCTACGAGCAGTACTTC
CASSESKASYEQYF
>-|-|TRBV9|TRBJ2-2
TGTGCCAGCAGCGTTTCGGGGGTCGTGAACACCGGGGAGCTGTTTTTT
CASSVSGVVNTGELFF
>-|TRBD2|TRBV5-1|TRBJ2-1
TGCGCCAACAGCTTGCGGGGGGGTTCTCTACGGGAGCAGTTCTTC
CANSLRGGSLREQFF
>many|TRBD1|TRBV4-2|TRBJ1-1
TGTGCCAGCAGCCCCCGGACAGGGGGCTTCCCCAGGAACACTGAAGCTTTCTTT
CASSPRTGGFPRNTEAFF
>-|-|TRBV6-2/TRBV6-3|TRBJ1-2
TGTGCCAGCAGTTGGACCGGGGCCCCCTTAGGCGGCTACACCTTC
CASSWTGAPLGGYTF
>few|TRBD1|TRBV15|TRBJ2-7
TGTGCCACCAGCCGGGACAGGACCTACGAGCAGTACTTC
CATSRDRTYEQYF
>once|-|TRBV10-3|TRBJ2-7
TGTGCCATCAGTGAAACACCGACCTACGAGCAGTACTTC
CAISETPTYEQYF
>-|-|TRBV12-3/TRBV12-4|TRBJ2-5
TGTGCCAGCACCTTTTGGGGGGGGGCGGAGACCCAGTACTTC
CASTFWGGAETQYF
>once|-|TRBV28|TRBJ2-6
TGTGCCAGCAGTGGGACTTTAATCCCTGGGGCCAACGTCCTGACTTTC
CASSGTLIPGANVLTF
>many|TRBD2|TRBV27|TRBJ2-3
TGTGCCAGCAGCCTGCGGTTACTAGCGGGGGGGCCTCTTAGCACAGATACGCAGTATTTT
CASSLRLLAGGPLSTDTQYF
>-|-|TRBV6-6|TRBJ1-1
TGTGCCAGCGGAACACAGTTCAAGAACACTGAAGCTTTCTTT
CASGTQFKNTEAFF
>-|TRBD1|TRBV12-3/TRBV12-4|TRBJ2-3
TGTGCCAGCAGCCCTACAGGGGCGGTTTGGGCCATGCCTGGGGTAGATACGCAGTATTTT
CASSPTGAVWAMPGVDTQYF
>-|TRBD1|TRBV6-1|TRBJ1-2
TGTGCCAGCAGTTACCTGGACAGGGCTTATGGCTACACCTTC
CASSYLDRAYGYTF
>many|TRBD2|TRBV7-2|TRBJ2-3
TGTGCCAGCAGCTTAGTATGGGCTAGCGGGGTCACAGATACGCAGTATTTT
CASSLVWASGVTDTQYF
>-|TRBD1|TRBV12-3/TRBV12-4|TRBJ1-2
TGTGCCAGAAACCCGGGACAGGGCTACACCTTC
CARNPGQGYTF
>-|-|TRBV7-9|TRBJ1-1
TGTGCCAGCAGCTTAGGGCAGGATCGGAACACTGAAGCTTTCTTT
CASSLGQDRNTEAFF
>many|-|TRBV5-1|TRBJ2-7
TGCGCCAGCAGCTTGGACAGGGCCCACGAGCAGTACTTC
CASSLDRAHEQYF
>-|-|TRBV19|TRBJ1-5
TGTGCCAGTAGTATTCTAAGTAGCAATCAGCCCCAGCATTTT
CASSILSSNQPQHF
>-|-|TRBV12-3/TRBV12-4|TRBJ2-1
TGTGCCAGCAGTTTCGCTCCCCCAAATGAGCAGTTCTTC
CASSFAPPNEQFF
>-|-|TRBV27|TRBJ2-7
TGTGCCAGCAGTTTAAGCGAGAGGGCATCCCAGTACTTC
CASSLSERASQYF
>-|-|TRBV4-1|TRBJ1-5
TGCGCCAGCAGCGCGGACATTAGCAATCAGCCCCAGCATTTT
CASSADISNQPQHF
>-|TRBD1|TRBV5-1|TRBJ1-2
TGCGCCAGCAGCATAGGGGACAGTTACTATGGCTACACCTTC
CASSIGDSYYGYTF
>few|-|TRBV4-2|TRBJ1-1
TGTGCCAGCAGCCAAGATGGCAGATTGAACACTGAAGCTTTCTTT
CASSQDGRLNTEAFF
>few|-|TRBV6-1|TRBJ2-3
TGTGCCAGCAGCCCCGACTGGGCAGGGGTCACAGATACGCAGTATTTT
CASSPDWAGVTDTQYF
>-|-|TRBV6-2/TRBV6-3|TRBJ2-1
TGTGCCAGCAACAGGGATCCCTACAATGAGCAGTTCTTC
CASNRDPYNEQFF
>-|-|TRBV6-2/TRBV6-3|TRBJ2-1
TGTGCCAGCAGTTACCGGGAGGAGCAGTTCTTC
CASSYREEQFF
>-|-|TRBV7-3|TRBJ2-2
TGTGCCAGCAGCTCGGACTGGGCCGACACCGGGGAGCTGTTTTTT
CASSSDWADTGELFF
>-|-|TRBV6-6|TRBJ1-5
TGTGCCAGCAGTGGAATAACAGGGAATCAGCCCCAGCATTTT
CASSGITGNQPQHF
>few|-|TRBV7-9|TRBJ2-5
TGTGCCAGCAGCTTCGCCCTATTAGGCGGGCCGCAAGGACAAGAGACCCAGTACTTC
CASSFALLGGPQGQETQYF
>few|-|TRBV6-1|TRBJ1-1
TGTGCCAGCAGAGCTGGGACAACGGGAGCTTTCTTT
CASRAGTTGAFF
>once|TRBD1|TRBV28|TRBJ1-2
TGTGCCAGCAGTCAAAAGGGTCAGGGGGCGAACTATGGCTACACCTTC
CASSQKGQGANYGYTF
>few|TRBD1|TRBV6-2/TRBV6-3|TRBJ1-1
TGTGCCAGCAGTTACGATGGTGACAGGGCGAACACTGAAGCTTTCTTT
CASSYDGDRANTEAFF
>-|TRBD1|TRBV6-1|TRBJ1-5
TGTGCCAGCAGTGCCGCGACAGGGAGGGGTCAGCCCCAGCATTTT
CASSAATGRGQPQHF
>-|-|TRBV13|TRBJ1-1
TGTGCCAGCAGCTTAGGCTTAGTGGAAAAAGTAACTGAAGCTTTCTTT
CASSLGLVEKVTEAFF
>-|-|TRBV6-8|TRBJ2-1
TGTGCCAGCAGTTACACCAGCGGAGGGTGGTTCTTC
CASSYTSGGWFF
>-|-|TRBV2|TRBJ1-6
TGTGCCAGCAGTGACATTCCACCCCTCCACTTT
CASSDIPPLHF
>few|TRBD2|TRBV6-2/TRBV6-3|TRBJ2-1
TGTGCCAGCAGTTACGAGGGGGTAGCGGGGGGTCTCTACAATGAGCAGTTCTTC
CASSYEGVAGGLYNEQFF
>many|-|TRBV7-6|TRBJ2-1
TGTGCCAGCAGTCGACCGGGACTGAAAAACAATGAGCAGTTCTTC
CASSRPGLKNNEQFF
>few|-|TRBV27|TRBJ2-2
TGTGCCAGCAGTTTAGCTGGGAGAGGCACCGGGGAGCTGTTTTTT
CASSLAGRGTGELFF
>-|-|TRBV6-1|TRBJ2-7
TGTGCCAGCAGTGAAGTCGGAAAGGGCAGCTCCTACGAGCAGTACTTC
CASSEVGKGSSYEQYF
>few|TRBD2|TRBV11-3|TRBJ2-1
TGTGCCAGCAGCTTTGGACTAGCGGGGGGCAGTCTGTTCTTC
CASSFGLAGGSLFF
>-|TRBD2|TRBV6-2/TRBV6-3|TRBJ2-1
TGTGCCAGCAGAACCCCTTATAGCGGGGGCGTACACAATGAGCAGTTCTTC
CASRTPYSGGVHNEQFF
>once|-|TRBV7-6|TRBJ1-5
TGTGCCAGCAGCGAGGGAGGCTACGGGGATCAGCCCCAGCATTTT
CASSEGGYGDQPQHF
>-|-|TRBV7-6|TRBJ2-2
TGTGCTAGCAGCCCCGCCTATCCCGGGGAGCTGTTTTTT
CASSPAYPGELFF
>-|TRBD2|TRBV20-1|TRBJ2-4
TGCAGTGCTAGCGGGGGGTTCAAAAACATTCAGTACTTC
CSASGGFKNIQYF
>-|-|TRBV9|TRBJ2-2
TGTGCCAGCAGCGTCACCTTCGGGGGGCCGAGCACCGGGGAGCTGTTTTTT
CASSVTFGGPSTGELFF
>many|-|TRBV7-8|TRBJ1-1
TGTGCCAGCAGCCAAAGGACGGATATGAACACTGAAGCTTTCTTT
CASSQRTDMNTEAFF
>-|-|TRBV10-3|TRBJ1-1
TGTGCCATCAGGGGGACGGCGACTGAAGCTTTCTTT
CAIRGTATEAFF
>few|-|TRBV7-6|TRBJ2-1
TGTGCCAGCAGCGATGGACGGACCTACAATGAGCAGTTCTTC
CASSDGRTYNEQFF
>-|-|TRBV4-2|TRBJ1-6
TGTGCCAGCAGCCAAGGTACGGAGACAGCTTCAAGCCCCCTCCACTTT
CASSQGTETASSPLHF
>few|-|TRBV27|TRBJ1-5
TGTGCCAGCAGTTTAGGAGGGGACGGACAGCCCCAGCATTTT
CASSLGGDGQPQHF
>-|-|TRBV5-4|TRBJ1-2
TGTGTCAGCACCGAAGGGGGTTATGGCTACACCTTC
CVSTEGGYGYTF